Reported below is one T cell receptor beta chain. This receptor's antigen is unknown. No base qualities exist here, and no much larger clone lies one base off it. The CDR3 regions of human TCRbeta chains were subjected to immunosequencing. The paper's data handling went like this. Repertoire TCRs were checked for matches against a reference library of SARS-CoV-2-specific TCRs that had been generated using the MIRA antigen-specificity platform. Breadth was defined as the fraction of unique TCRs that were SARS-CoV-2-associated, and depth was defined as the fraction of total T cells that were SARS-CoV-2-associated. Using the MIRA data, each spike-specific TCR was assigned both to the spike region to which the TCR was reactive and to a CD4 or CD8 class. Log10-transformed breadth and depth values were compared by one-way ANOVA with Sidak's multiple comparisons tests. The immuneACCESS repertoire file appears here via TCRdb, limited to in-frame rearrangements. These files lack a portion of the clones; in checked studies, under half of the deficit traces to unresolved V genes, and the cause of the others is not known. V and J calls and clone size come straight from that table; D and trimming were deduced from the DNA. This sample gives roughly 150,000 clones in total; about 89% of them show up just once. About 4.8% of the sample is taken by the ten largest.

This record belongs to a study of T cell responses to AZD1222 COVID-19 vaccine (dated by TCRdb to about 2021). Study-wide context: AZD1222 recipients given second doses at about 4 weeks or at about 12 weeks were pooled, since spike-specific TCR depth and breadth were not found to differ between the two schedules. TCR sequencing was performed for roughly 240 trial participants, of whom 207 were given two doses of AZD1222 and around 26 were given two doses of MenACWY control vaccine. Trial participants were enrolled by age into subgroups of 18-55, 56-69 and 70-plus years, and around 150, 28 and 57 TCR-sequenced participants, respectively, were included in these subgroups.

Interpreted using the paper, the time point label stands for: baseline before first vaccination. Vaccinee samples were obtained from the UK trials COV001 and COV002, which included a single-blind randomized controlled phase 2/3 trial of AZD1222 (ChAdOx1 nCoV-19) in healthy adults. For TCRbeta chain sequencing, PBMC samples were collected from trial participants at day 0 and at day 28 after the second dose. Results the study describes overall, beyond this receptor: The 56-69-year group was small, and its depth increase did not reach significance, likely because of low power. Participants were mostly white British, with more females than males. The authors suggested clonal diversity may have been underestimated. Vaccine-associated CD4 TCRs spanned the whole spike protein, with dominant responses in regions 160-218 and 743-854. Conclusions about previously exposed vaccinees are limited because only 5 or 6 AZD1222 recipients were SARS-CoV-2 seropositive at baseline. Epitopes outside the regions mutated in the B.1.351 and B.1.1.7 variants were reportedly recognized by nearly half of the unique spike-specific TCRs. No day 14 peak-response samples were available, so repertoires were characterized only after the peak T cell response. Spike-specific TCR breadth and depth rose significantly after two AZD1222 doses compared with day 0 and with MenACWY recipients.

CDR1 and CDR2, per the germline V gene (reference sequence), are SEHNR and FQNEAQ. The cysteine opens and the phenylalanine closes a CDR3 of 12 amino acids. This entry keeps only the CDR3 DNA: 36 bases, framed from base 1. Deletion took 2 bases off V and 6 bases off J, with a span of 7 bases between the germline ends. The specimen was peripheral blood, collected on day 0 of AZD1222 vaccination. Recombination joined TRBV7-9 with TRBJ1-2, with the identity of the D gene unclear. The clonotype comes from an adult in good health. The sequence in DNA is TGTGCCAGCAGCTTATCTGACGATGGCTACACCTTC. This is translated as CASSLSDDGYTF.